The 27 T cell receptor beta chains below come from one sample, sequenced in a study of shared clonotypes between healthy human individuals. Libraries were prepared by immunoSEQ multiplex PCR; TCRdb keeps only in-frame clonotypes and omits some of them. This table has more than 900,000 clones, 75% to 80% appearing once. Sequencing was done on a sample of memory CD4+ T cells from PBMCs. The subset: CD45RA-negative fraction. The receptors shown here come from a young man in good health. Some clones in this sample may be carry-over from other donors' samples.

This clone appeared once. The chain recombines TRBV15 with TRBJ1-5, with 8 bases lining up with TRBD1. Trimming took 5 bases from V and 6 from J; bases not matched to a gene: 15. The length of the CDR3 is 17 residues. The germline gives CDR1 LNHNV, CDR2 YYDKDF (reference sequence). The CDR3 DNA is TGTGCCACCAGCCACCCCCCACAGGGGGGGTTTCGTCAGCCCCAGCATTTT. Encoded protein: CATSHPPQGGFRQPQHF. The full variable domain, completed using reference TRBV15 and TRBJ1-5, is DAMVIQNPRYQVTQFGKPVTLSCSQTLNHNVMYWYQQKSSQAPKLLFHYYDKDFNNEADTPDNFQSRRPNTSFCFLDIRSPGLGDTAMYLCATSHPPQGGFRQPQHFGDGTRLSIL.

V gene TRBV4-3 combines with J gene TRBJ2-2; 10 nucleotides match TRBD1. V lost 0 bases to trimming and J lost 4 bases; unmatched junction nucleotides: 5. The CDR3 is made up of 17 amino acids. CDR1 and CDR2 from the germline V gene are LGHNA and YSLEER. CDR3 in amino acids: CASSQDWTGGRTGELFF. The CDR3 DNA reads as TGCGCCAGCAGCCAAGATTGGACAGGGGGACGCACCGGGGAGCTGTTTTTT.

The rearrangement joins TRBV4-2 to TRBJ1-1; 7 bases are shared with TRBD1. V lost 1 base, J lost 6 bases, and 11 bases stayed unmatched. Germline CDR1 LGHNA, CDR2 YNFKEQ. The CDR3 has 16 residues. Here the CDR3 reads CASSQADRDSFAEAFF. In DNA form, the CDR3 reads TGTGCCAGCAGCCAAGCTGACAGGGATTCGTTCGCTGAAGCTTTCTTT.

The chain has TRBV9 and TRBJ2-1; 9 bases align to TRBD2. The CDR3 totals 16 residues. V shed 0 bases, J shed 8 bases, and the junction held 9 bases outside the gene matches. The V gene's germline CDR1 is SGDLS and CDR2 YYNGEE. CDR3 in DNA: TGTGCCAGCAGCGTAGCTACCGGGACTAGCCTCTATGAGCAGTTCTTC. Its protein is CASSVATGTSLYEQFF.

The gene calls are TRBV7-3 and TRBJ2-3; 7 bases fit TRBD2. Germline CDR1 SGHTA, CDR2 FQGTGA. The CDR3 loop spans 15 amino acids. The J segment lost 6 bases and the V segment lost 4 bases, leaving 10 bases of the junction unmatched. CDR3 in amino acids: CASSSARGGPDTQYF. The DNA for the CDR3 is TGTGCCAGCAGCTCGGCGAGGGGAGGGCCCGATACGCAGTATTTT.

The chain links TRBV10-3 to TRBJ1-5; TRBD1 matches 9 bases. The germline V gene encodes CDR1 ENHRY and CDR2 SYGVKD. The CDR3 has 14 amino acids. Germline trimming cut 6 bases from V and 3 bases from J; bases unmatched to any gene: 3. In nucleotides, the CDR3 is TGTGCCATCAGCGGACAGGGGTTCAATCAGCCCCAGCATTTT. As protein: CAISGQGFNQPQHF.

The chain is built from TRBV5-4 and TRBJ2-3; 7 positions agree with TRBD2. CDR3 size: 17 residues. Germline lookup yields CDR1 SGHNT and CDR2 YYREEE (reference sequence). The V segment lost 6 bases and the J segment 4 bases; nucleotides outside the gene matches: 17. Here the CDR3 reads CASTLGGSGRESDTQYF. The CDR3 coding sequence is TGTGCCAGCACCCTTGGGGGGTCTGGGCGGGAGTCAGATACGCAGTATTTT.

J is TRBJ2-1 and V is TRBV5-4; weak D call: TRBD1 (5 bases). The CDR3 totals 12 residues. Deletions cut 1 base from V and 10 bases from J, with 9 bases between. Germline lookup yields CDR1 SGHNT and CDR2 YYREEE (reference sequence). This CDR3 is CASSLSGQEQFF. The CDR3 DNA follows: TGTGCCAGCAGCTTGTCAGGGCAAGAGCAGTTCTTC.

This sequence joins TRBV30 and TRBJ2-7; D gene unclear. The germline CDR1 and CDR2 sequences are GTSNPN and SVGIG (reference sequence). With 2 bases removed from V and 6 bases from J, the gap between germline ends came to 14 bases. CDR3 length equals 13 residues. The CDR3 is CAWSHGPKREQYF. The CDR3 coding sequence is TGTGCCTGGAGTCACGGACCGAAACGCGAGCAGTACTTC.

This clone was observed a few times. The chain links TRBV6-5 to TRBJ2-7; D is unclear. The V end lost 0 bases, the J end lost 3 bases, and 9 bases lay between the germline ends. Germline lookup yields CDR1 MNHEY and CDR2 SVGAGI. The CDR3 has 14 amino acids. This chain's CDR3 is CASSYSTAGYEQYF. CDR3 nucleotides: TGTGCCAGCAGTTACTCGACGGCAGGCTACGAGCAGTACTTC.

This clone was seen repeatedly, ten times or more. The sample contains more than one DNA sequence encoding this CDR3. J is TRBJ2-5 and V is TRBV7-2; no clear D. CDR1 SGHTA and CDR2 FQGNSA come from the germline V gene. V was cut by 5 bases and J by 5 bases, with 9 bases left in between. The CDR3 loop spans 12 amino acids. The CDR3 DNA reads TGTGCCAGCAGCCCCCCGTGGGAGACCCAGTACTTC. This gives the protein CASSPPWETQYF. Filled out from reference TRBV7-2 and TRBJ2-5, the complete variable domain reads GAGVSQSPSNKVTEKGKDVELRCDPISGHTALYWYRQSLGQGLEFLIYFQGNSAPDKSGLPSDRFSAERTGGSVSTLTIQRTQQEDSAVYLCASSPPWETQYFGPGTRLLVL.

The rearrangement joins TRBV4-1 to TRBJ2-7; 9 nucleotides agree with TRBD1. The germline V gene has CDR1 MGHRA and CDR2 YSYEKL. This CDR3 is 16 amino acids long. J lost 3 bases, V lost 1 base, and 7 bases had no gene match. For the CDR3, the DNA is TGCGCCAGCAGCCAAGCTGATGGACAGGGGATCTACGAGCAGTACTTC. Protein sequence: CASSQADGQGIYEQYF.

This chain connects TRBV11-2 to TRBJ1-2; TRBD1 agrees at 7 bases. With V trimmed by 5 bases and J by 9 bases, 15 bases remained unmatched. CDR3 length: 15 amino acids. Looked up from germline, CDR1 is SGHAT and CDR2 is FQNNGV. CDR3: CASSLATGKATSYTF. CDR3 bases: TGTGCCAGCAGCCTCGCGACAGGGAAGGCCACGAGCTACACCTTC.

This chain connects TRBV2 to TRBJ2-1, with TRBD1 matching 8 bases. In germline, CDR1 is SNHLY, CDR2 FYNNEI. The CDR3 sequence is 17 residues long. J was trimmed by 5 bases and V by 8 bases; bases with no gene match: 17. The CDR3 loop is CASYPIPGTGSNNEQFF. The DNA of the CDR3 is TGTGCCAGCTATCCAATACCCGGGACAGGATCTAACAATGAGCAGTTCTTC.

CDR3 amino acids: CASSLAVFYNEQFF. DNA of the CDR3: TGTGCCAGCAGCTTAGCGGTGTTCTACAATGAGCAGTTCTTC. V and J are TRBV7-8 and TRBJ2-1; D gene uncertain. V was clipped by 0 bases and J by 3 bases, with 6 bases between them. The CDR3 is 14 residues long. Germline CDR1 is SGHVS and CDR2 is FQNEAQ.

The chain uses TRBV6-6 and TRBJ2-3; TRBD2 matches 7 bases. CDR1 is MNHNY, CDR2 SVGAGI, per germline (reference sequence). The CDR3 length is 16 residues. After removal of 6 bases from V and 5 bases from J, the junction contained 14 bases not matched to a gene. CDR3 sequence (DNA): TGTGCCAGCAGCCTAGCTCGGGGGGATCGGGAAGATACGCAGTATTTT. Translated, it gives CASSLARGDREDTQYF.

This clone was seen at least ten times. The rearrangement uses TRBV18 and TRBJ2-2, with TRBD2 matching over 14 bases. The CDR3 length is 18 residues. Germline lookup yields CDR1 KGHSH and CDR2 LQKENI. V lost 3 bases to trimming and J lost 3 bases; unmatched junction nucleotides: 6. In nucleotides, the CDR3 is TGTGCCAGCTCACCCCCGACTAGCGGGAGGGTGTACACCGGGGAGCTGTTTTTT. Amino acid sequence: CASSPPTSGRVYTGELFF.

CDR3 DNA: TGTGCCAGCAGCTATGGTCCCTCTAACGAGCAGTACTTC. Translating it yields CASSYGPSNEQYF. The V call is TRBV11-3, the J call TRBJ2-7; D gene unclear. Germline loops: CDR1 SGHNT, CDR2 YENEEA. This CDR3 contains 13 residues. The V gene lost 4 bases and the J gene lost 5 bases, with 12 bases spanning the gap.

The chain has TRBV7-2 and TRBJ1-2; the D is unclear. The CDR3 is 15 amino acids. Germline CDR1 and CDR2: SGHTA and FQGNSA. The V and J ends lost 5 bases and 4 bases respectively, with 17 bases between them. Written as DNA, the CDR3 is TGTGCCAGCAGCCTCAGTTACGGAACCCTCTATGGCTACACCTTC. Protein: CASSLSYGTLYGYTF.

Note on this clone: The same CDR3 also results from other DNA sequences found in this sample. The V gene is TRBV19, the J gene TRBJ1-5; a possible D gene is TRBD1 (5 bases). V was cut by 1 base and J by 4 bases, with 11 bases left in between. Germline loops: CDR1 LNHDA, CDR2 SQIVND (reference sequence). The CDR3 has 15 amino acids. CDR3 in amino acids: CASSIARASNQPQHF. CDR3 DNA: TGTGCCAGTAGTATAGCCAGGGCCTCGAATCAGCCCCAGCATTTT. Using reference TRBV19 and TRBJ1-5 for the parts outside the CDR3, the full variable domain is DGGITQSPKYLFRKEGQNVTLSCEQNLNHDAMYWYRQDPGQGLRLIYYSQIVNDFQKGDIAEGYSVSREKKESFPLTVTSAQKNPTAFYLCASSIARASNQPQHFGDGTRLSIL.

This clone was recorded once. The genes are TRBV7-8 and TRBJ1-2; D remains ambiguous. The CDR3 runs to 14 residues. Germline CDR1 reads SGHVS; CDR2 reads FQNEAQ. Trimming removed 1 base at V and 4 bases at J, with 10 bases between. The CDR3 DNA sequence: TGTGCCAGCAGCTTAGATCGGCAGCTCTATGGCTACACCTTC. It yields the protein CASSLDRQLYGYTF.

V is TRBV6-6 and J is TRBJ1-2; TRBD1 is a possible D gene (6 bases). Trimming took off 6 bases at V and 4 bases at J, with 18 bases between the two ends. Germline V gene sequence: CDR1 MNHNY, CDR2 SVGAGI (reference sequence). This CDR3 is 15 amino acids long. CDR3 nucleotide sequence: TGTGCCAGCAGCAAGTCTGGACAGCCGGTCTATGGCTACACCTTC. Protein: CASSKSGQPVYGYTF.

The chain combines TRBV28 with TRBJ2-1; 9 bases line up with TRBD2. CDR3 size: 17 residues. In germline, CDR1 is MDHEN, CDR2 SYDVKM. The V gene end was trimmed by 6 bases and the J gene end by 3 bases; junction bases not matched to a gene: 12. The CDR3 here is CASSSHSGRKSYNEQFF. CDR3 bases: TGTGCCAGCAGCAGCCACAGCGGGAGGAAGAGCTACAATGAGCAGTTCTTC. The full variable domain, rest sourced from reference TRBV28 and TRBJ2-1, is DVKVTQSSRYLVKRTGEKVFLECVQDMDHENMFWYRQDPGLGLRLIYFSYDVKMKEKGDIPEGYSVSREKKERFSLILESASTNQTSMYLCASSSHSGRKSYNEQFFGPGTRLTVL.

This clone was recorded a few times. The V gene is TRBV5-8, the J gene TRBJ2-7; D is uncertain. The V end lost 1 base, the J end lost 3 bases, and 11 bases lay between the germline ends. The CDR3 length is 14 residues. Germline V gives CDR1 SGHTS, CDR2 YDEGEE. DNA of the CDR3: TGTGCCAGCAGCTTGAAAGGCGGTTACTACGAGCAGTACTTC. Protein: CASSLKGGYYEQYF.

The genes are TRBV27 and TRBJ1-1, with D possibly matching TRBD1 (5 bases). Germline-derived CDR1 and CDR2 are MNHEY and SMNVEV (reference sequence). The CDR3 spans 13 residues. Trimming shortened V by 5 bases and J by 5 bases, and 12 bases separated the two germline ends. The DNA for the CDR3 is TGTGCCAGCAGTCTAACCAGGGTAACTGAAGCTTTCTTT. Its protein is CASSLTRVTEAFF.

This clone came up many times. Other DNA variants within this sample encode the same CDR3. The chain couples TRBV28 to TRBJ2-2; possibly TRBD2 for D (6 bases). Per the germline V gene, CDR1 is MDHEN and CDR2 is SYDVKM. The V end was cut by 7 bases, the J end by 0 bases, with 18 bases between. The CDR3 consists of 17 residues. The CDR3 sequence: CASTQAPGETNTGELFF. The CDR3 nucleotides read TGTGCCAGCACCCAAGCCCCGGGGGAGACGAACACCGGGGAGCTGTTTTTT. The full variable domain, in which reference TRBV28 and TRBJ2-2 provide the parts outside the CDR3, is DVKVTQSSRYLVKRTGEKVFLECVQDMDHENMFWYRQDPGLGLRLIYFSYDVKMKEKGDIPEGYSVSREKKERFSLILESASTNQTSMYLCASTQAPGETNTGELFFGEGSRLTVL.

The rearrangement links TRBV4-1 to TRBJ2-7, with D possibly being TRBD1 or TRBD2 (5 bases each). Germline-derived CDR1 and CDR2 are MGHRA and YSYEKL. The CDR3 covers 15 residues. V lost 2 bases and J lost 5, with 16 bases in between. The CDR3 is CASSQHGTATDEQYF. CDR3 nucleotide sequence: TGCGCCAGCAGCCAACATGGGACGGCCACGGACGAGCAGTACTTC.